The 9 T cell receptor beta chains below were found in one sample sequenced in a study of radiotherapy plus CTLA-4 blockade in lung cancer. Generated by immunoSEQ multiplex PCR, the TCRdb table keeps only in-frame clones and is missing some. The sample includes roughly 54,000 clones, around four fifths seen only once; the top ten take 2.5% to 3.5%. Sequencing was performed on peripheral blood, taken from a patient treated with radiotherapy plus ipilimumab. All receptors come from a human donor with non-small cell lung cancer who had a partial response to radiotherapy plus ipilimumab.

This chain joins TRBV7-9 and TRBJ2-5; 8 bases line up with TRBD1. Matching the DNA end better, TRBJ2-7 makes the J call doubtful. This CDR3 is 15 amino acids long. The germline gives CDR1 SEHNR, CDR2 FQNEAQ (reference sequence). DNA of the CDR3: TGTGCCAGCAGCCCCTCCCGGGACAGGACCTACGAGCAGTACTTC. It codes for CASSPSRDRTYEQYF.

The chain recombines TRBV5-4 with TRBJ2-3; the match to TRBD2 covers 8 bases. The trim removed 3 bases at V and 4 bases at J, leaving 4 bases unmatched. Germline lookup yields CDR1 SGHNT and CDR2 YYREEE (reference sequence). The CDR3 covers 14 residues. The CDR3 is CASSSGGRADTQYF. For the CDR3, the DNA is TGTGCCAGCAGCTCGGGGGGGCGGGCAGATACGCAGTATTTT.

This clone was detected only a few times. CDR3 in amino acids: CASRKPGQLNSPLHF. Here the CDR3 DNA reads TGTGCCAGCAGAAAGCCGGGACAGCTAAATTCACCCCTCCACTTT. The chain combines TRBV6-5 with TRBJ1-6; 7 bases align to TRBD1. From germline, CDR1 is MNHEY and CDR2 SVGAGI. V gave up 6 bases and J gave up 7 bases; unmatched junction bases: 9. The CDR3 sequence is 15 residues long.

Note on this clone: This specimen includes other DNA sequences encoding the same CDR3. This chain uses TRBV15 with TRBJ1-1; the D is unclear. The CDR3 sequence is 12 residues long. The germline V and J ends were trimmed by 9 bases and 0 bases, with 8 bases remaining between them. CDR1 is LNHNV, CDR2 YYDKDF, per germline (reference sequence). The CDR3 DNA sequence: TGTGCCACACAGAGGGTGAACACTGAAGCTTTCTTT. Its protein is CATQRVNTEAFF.

The gene calls are TRBV29-1 and TRBJ2-6, with D unresolved. The germline CDR1 and CDR2 sequences are SQVTM and ANQGSEA. V was cut by 0 bases and J by 0 bases, with 6 bases left in between. The CDR3 spans 15 residues. The DNA for the CDR3 is TGCAGCGTTGAAGATTTCGGCTCTGGGGCCAACGTCCTGACTTTC. It yields the protein CSVEDFGSGANVLTF.

The chain combines TRBV2 with TRBJ1-2; D remains ambiguous. Germline V CDR1 and CDR2: SNHLY, FYNNEI. The CDR3 has 13 amino acids. V gave up 3 bases and J gave up 7 bases, with 12 bases separating them. CDR3 amino acids: CASSEAGYGGYTF. The CDR3 DNA is TGTGCCAGCAGTGAGGCGGGTTATGGTGGCTACACCTTC. The full variable domain, rest sourced from reference TRBV2 and TRBJ1-2, is EPEVTQTPSHQVTQMGQEVILRCVPISNHLYFYWYRQILGQKVEFLVSFYNNEISEKSEIFDDQFSVERPDGSNFTLKIRSTKLEDSAMYFCASSEAGYGGYTFGSGTRLTVV.

The chain employs TRBV28 and TRBJ1-5; no firm D call. This CDR3 is built from 15 residues. Trimming shortened V by 5 bases and J by 7 bases, and 18 bases separated the two germline ends. Germline assignment: CDR1 MDHEN and CDR2 SYDVKM. CDR3 coding DNA: TGTGCCAGCAGTCTTAGAAGCTTGCCCAACCAGCCCCAGCATTTT. Amino acid sequence: CASSLRSLPNQPQHF.

The gene calls are TRBV5-4 and TRBJ1-3, with 8 bases fitting TRBD1. Germline loops: CDR1 SGHNT, CDR2 YYREEE (reference sequence). J lost 4 bases, V lost 4 bases, and 4 bases had no gene match. The CDR3 covers 14 residues. The CDR3 sequence: CASSTTGAGNTIYF. CDR3 coding DNA: TGTGCCAGCAGCACGACAGGGGCCGGAAACACCATATATTTT.

The J gene is TRBJ2-7, the V gene TRBV11-2; D remains unclear. Per the germline V gene, CDR1 is SGHAT and CDR2 is FQNNGV. V dropped 1 base and J dropped 3 bases, with 13 bases sitting between them. This CDR3 spans 15 amino acids. The DNA of the CDR3 is TGTGCCAGCAGCTTAGGGTTCAGCAGGCTCTACGAGCAGTACTTC. Translated, it gives CASSLGFSRLYEQYF.